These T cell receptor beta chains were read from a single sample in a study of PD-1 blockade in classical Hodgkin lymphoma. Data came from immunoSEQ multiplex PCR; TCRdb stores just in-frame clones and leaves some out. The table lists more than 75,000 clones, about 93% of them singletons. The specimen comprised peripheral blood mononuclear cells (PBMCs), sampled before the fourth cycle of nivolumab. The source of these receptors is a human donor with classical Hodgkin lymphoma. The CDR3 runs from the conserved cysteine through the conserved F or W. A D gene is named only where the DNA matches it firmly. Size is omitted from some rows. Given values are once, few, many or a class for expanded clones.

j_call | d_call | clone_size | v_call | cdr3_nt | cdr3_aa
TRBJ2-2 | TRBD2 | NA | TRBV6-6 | TGTGCGGCGCGTGGGAGGGCCGTGAACACCGGGGAGCTGTTTTTT | CAARGRAVNTGELFF
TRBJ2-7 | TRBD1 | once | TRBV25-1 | TGTGCCAGCAGTCCGAACCGACAGGGGTCCCTCGAGCAGTACTTC | CASSPNRQGSLEQYF
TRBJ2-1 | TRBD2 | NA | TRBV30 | TGTGCCTGGAGTGTTTATAAGACTAGCGGGAGGTTTTACAATGAGCAGTTCTTC | CAWSVYKTSGRFYNEQFF
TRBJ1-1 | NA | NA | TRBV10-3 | TGTGCCATCAGTGAGGCCGGGACTGAAGCTTTCTTT | CAISEAGTEAFF
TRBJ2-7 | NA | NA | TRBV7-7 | TGTGCTAGCAGCTTTGGTCGGGGTTGGGAGCAGTACTTC | CASSFGRGWEQYF
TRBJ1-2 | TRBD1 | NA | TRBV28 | TGTGCCAGCAGTCCAAACTCCGGGACAGGGATCGGTGGCTACACCTTC | CASSPNSGTGIGGYTF
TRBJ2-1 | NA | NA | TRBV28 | TGTGCCAGCAGTCCAACAGAGTACAATGAGCAGTTCTTC | CASSPTEYNEQFF
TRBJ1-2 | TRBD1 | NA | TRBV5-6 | TGTGCCAGCAGCCTAGGGGACAGGGGCTATGGCTACACCTTC | CASSLGDRGYGYTF
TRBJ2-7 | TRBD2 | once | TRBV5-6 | TGTGCCAGCGGGTTAGCGGGAACCTACGAGCAGTACTTC | CASGLAGTYEQYF
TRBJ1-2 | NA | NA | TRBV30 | TGTGCCTGGAGTTCCGAGCGTGGCTACACCTTC | CAWSSERGYTF
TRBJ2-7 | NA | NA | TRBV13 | TGTGCCAGCAGCTTGAGAAGCGGCTCCTACGAGCAGTACTTC | CASSLRSGSYEQYF
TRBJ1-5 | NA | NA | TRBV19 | TGTGCCAGTAGTATAGGGACAGCTAGCAATCAGCCCCAGCATTTT | CASSIGTASNQPQHF
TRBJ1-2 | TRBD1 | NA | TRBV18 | TGTGCCAGCTCACCTAGGACAGGGCGAGAAGGAGGCTACACCTTC | CASSPRTGREGGYTF
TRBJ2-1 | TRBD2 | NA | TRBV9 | TGTGCCAGCAGCCTAGGACTAGCGACCTACAATGAGCAGTTCTTC | CASSLGLATYNEQFF
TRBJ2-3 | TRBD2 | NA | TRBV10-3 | TGTGCCATCAGTGGATTTGGGGGGGCAGATACGCAGTATTTT | CAISGFGGADTQYF
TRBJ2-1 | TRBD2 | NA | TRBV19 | TGTGCCAGTAGTGATAGCGGGAGGGCCGGTGAGCAGTTCTTC | CASSDSGRAGEQFF
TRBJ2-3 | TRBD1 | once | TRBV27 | TGTGCCAGCAGTTACAGGGGAGAAACGCAGTATTTT | CASSYRGETQYF
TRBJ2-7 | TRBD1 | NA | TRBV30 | TGTGCCTGGAGTCCGACAGGGGACGAGCAGTACTTC | CAWSPTGDEQYF
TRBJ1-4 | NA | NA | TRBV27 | TGTGCCAGCAGTTCCTGGGAGGGGGGAGGAAAACTGTTTTTT | CASSSWEGGGKLFF
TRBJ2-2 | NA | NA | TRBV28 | TGTGCCAGCTCACTTGGGCAGACCGGGGAGCTGTTTTTT | CASSLGQTGELFF
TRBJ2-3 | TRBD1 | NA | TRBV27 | TGTGCCAGCAGCAGGACAGGGTTCACAGATACGCAGTATTTT | CASSRTGFTDTQYF
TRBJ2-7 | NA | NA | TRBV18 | TGTGCCAGCTCACCTGGGCCACGCTTGGAGCAGTACTTC | CASSPGPRLEQYF
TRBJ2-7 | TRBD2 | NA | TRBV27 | TGTGCCAGCAGTCACCTATCTAGCGGGAGGGCCTACGAGCAGTACTTC | CASSHLSSGRAYEQYF
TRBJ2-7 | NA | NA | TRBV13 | TGTGCCAGCAGCTTAATCAGGTCAGGCACCTACGAGCAGTACTTC | CASSLIRSGTYEQYF
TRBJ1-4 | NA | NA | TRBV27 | TGTGCCAGCAGTTTCCTTCGGCAGACTACTAATGAAAAACTGTTTTTT | CASSFLRQTTNEKLFF
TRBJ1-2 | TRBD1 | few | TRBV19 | TGTGCCAGTACCCCAGCCGGGACAGGCTATGGCTACACCTTC | CASTPAGTGYGYTF
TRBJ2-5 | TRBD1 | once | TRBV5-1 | TGCGCCAGCAGCTGGGACAGCGGCCAAGAGACCCAGTACTTC | CASSWDSGQETQYF
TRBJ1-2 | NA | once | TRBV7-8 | TGTGCCAGCAGCCAGGACGAGGTAGCCTATGGCTACACCTTC | CASSQDEVAYGYTF
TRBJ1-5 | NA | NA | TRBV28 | TGTGCCAGCAGTTTACCGGGGCCGGGTTTGCCCAGCAATCAGCCCCAGCATTTT | CASSLPGPGLPSNQPQHF
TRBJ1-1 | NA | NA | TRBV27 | TGTGCCAGCAGTTTATCAGGGCTCACTGAAGCTTTCTTT | CASSLSGLTEAFF
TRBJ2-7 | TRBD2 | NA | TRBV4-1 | TGCGCCAGCAGCCAAGGCTCCGGACTAGCGGGAGTGCACGAGCAGTACTTC | CASSQGSGLAGVHEQYF
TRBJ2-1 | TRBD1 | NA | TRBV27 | TGTGCCAGCAGTTTATGGACAGGCTACAATGAGCAGTTCTTC | CASSLWTGYNEQFF
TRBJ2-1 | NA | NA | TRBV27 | TGTGCCAGCAGTCTTACCGTGGATGAGCAGTTCTTC | CASSLTVDEQFF
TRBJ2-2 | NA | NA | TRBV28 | TGTGCCAGCACAGGGAGACAATCGCTATACACCGGGGAGCTGTTTTTT | CASTGRQSLYTGELFF
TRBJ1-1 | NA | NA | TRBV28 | TGTGCCAGCAGTTTGGCCACGAGGATAGGGGGGAACACTGAAGCTTTCTTT | CASSLATRIGGNTEAFF
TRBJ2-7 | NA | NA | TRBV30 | TGTGCCTGGCAAAAATCACCGGGACTGCCAGGGGACGAGCAGTACTTC | CAWQKSPGLPGDEQYF
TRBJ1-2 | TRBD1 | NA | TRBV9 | TGTGCCAGCAGCGGAACGGGACAGGGGGCGATCTATGGCTACACCTTC | CASSGTGQGAIYGYTF
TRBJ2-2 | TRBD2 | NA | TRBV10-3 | TGTGCCATTCCTCAGGGGCTAGCGGGAATGGCCACCGGGGAGCTGTTTTTT | CAIPQGLAGMATGELFF
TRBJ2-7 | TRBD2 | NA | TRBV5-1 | TGCGCCAGCAGCGTGAGCGGGGAGGTGGGTTACGAGCAGTACTTC | CASSVSGEVGYEQYF
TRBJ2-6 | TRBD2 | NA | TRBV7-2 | TGTGCCAGCAGCCGTCGTACTAGCGGGAGGGGCTCTGGGGCCAACGTCCTGACTTTC | CASSRRTSGRGSGANVLTF
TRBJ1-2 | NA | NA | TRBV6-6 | TGTGCCACGTCAGAGGTCCTGCGCGGCTACACCTTC | CATSEVLRGYTF
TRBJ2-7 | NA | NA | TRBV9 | TGTGCCAGCAGTGAGGGGGGGTCATTCTCCTACGAGCAGTACTTC | CASSEGGSFSYEQYF
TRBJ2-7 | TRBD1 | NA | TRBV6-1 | TGTGCCAGTCCGGGACAGGGGAAAGACGAGCAGTACTTC | CASPGQGKDEQYF
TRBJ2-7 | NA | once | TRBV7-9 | TGTGCCAGCAGCAATACAGGTGGGGGCCAATACGAGCAGTACTTC | CASSNTGGGQYEQYF
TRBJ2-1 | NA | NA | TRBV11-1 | TGTGCCAGCAGCTTAGTGGGGAGGGGGGAAAATGAGCAGTTCTTC | CASSLVGRGENEQFF
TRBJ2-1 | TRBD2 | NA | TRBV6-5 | TGTGCCAGCAGGACGACTAGCGGATCCTACAATGAGCAGTTCTTC | CASRTTSGSYNEQFF
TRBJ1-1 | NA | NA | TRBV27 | TGTGCCAGCAGACGTGGGGCCGAGAACACTGAAGCTTTCTTT | CASRRGAENTEAFF
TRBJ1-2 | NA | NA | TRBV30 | TGTGCCTGGAGGGGGGCTGGTAACTATGGCTACACCTTC | CAWRGAGNYGYTF
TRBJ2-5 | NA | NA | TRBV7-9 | TGTGCCAGCAGCGGGAAGACTGCCGGGGGTGAAGAGACCCAGTACTTC | CASSGKTAGGEETQYF
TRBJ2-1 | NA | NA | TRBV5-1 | TGCGCCAGCAGTGGAAAAGGATTTAATGAGCAGTTCTTC | CASSGKGFNEQFF
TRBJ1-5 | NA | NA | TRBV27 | TGTGCCAGCAGCTCTTTTACATCGGGCCCAAGCCCCCTTAATCAGCCCCAGCATTTT | CASSSFTSGPSPLNQPQHF